The T cell receptor beta chain described here comes from a study of regulatory T cells in long-lasting Graves disease. About the research overall: Positive TSH receptor antibodies alongside over 5 years of antithyroid drugs were what marked Graves' disease as persistent. Study-wide results and limits: Whereas about a thousand public clonotypes were shared by new patients, persistent patients shared more, at 2,741. Favored usage of TRBV28, TRBJ1-2 and TRBJ2-5 was recorded in persistent disease.

TCR beta libraries were built with iRepertoire HTBI primers and Arm-PCR of CDR3 regions. In the original processing: In the combined samples, around 60 TRBV and 14 to 15 TRBJ segments were identified. From the multiplex PCR reads, TCRdb called clonotypes with MiXCR, one entry per CDR3 protein. The V and J calls here are based on TCRdb, not the publication. The repertoire holds fewer than 450,000 distinct CDR3 sequences, with roughly a quarter as singletons. The ends lost 4 bases at V and 9 bases at J; junction bases unmatched: 8. CDR3 length: 13 residues. Germline-derived CDR1 and CDR2 are LGHDT and YNNKEL (reference sequence). About this clonotype itself: The antigen is unknown.

The time point was: persistent/refractory GD, antithyroid drugs over 5 years with positive TRAb. RNA from PBMCs was the source of the TCR library. V and J are TRBV3-1 and TRBJ1-1, with TRBD1 matching 7 bases. The receptor comes from a female donor with Graves disease. This specimen was peripheral blood mononuclear cells (PBMCs), taken when the disease was refractory, from a patient treated with antithyroid drugs. The CDR3, as DNA: TGTGCCAGCAGCCTCGAGACAGGGTCTAAAGCTTTCTTT. Its protein product is CASSLETGSKAFF.